The sequence of this T cell receptor (beta chain) was determined in a study of cytomegalovirus exposure and HLA in healthy donors. Study conclusions and caveats: For cytomegalovirus status, the classifier reportedly gave diagnoses with high specificity and sensitivity. A link between a missense DCLRE1C variant and TCR beta V- and J-gene trimming emerged from a later analysis.

From germline, CDR1 is MNHEY and CDR2 SMNVEV (reference sequence). The length of the CDR3 is 16 residues. V trimming: 4 bases; J trimming: 3 bases; junction bases outside the gene matches: 4. At sampling all donors were nominally healthy, likely with unrecorded immune exposures. Amplification used 60 Vbeta primers and 13 Jbeta primers. This table comes from immunoSEQ multiplex PCR, and its TCRdb copy is limited to in-frame clones, with some not included. The sample holds approximately 120,000 clones, roughly 71% seen once. For this clone: Its antigen is as yet unknown.

This TCR was sampled from a woman aged 50 to 60 in good health and CMV-seropositive. The sample comprised PBMCs. The chain links TRBV27 to TRBJ2-3; TRBD2 aligns across 13 bases. As DNA, the CDR3 is TGTGCCAGCAGTTCACTAGCGGGGGGGAGGACAGATACGCAGTATTTT. This codes for CASSSLAGGRTDTQYF.